This T cell receptor (beta chain) stems from a study of cytomegalovirus exposure and HLA in healthy donors. Study-level results: TCR beta sequences reportedly predicted the HLA-A and HLA-B alleles of most subjects accurately. Available immune exposure information was restricted to CMV serostatus only.

Regarding this clone: Its specificity is unknown.

Both 60 Vbeta primers and 13 Jbeta primers went into the PCR. In the authors' methods: In a later analysis, some 11 million of tens of millions of unique beta chains occurred in at least two donors. TCRdb's table, derived via immunoSEQ multiplex PCR, lists solely in-frame clones and lacks some. V, J and clone size are taken as reported in that table, and D and trimming were inferred from the DNA itself. Among about 160,000 clones listed, roughly 82% were seen once. V lost 1 base and J 1 base, leaving 11 bases between the germline ends. The CDR3 covers 15 residues. CDR1 and CDR2 from the germline V gene are SGHVS and FNYEAQ.

V and J are TRBV7-6 and TRBJ2-7; tentatively, D is TRBD2 (6 bases). This sequence was found in a girl aged 5-17 years in good health and CMV-seropositive. Sequenced input: PBMCs. CDR3 region: CASSLGRAQSYEQYF. The DNA for the CDR3 is TGTGCCAGCAGCTTAGGGAGGGCCCAGTCCTACGAGCAGTACTTC.